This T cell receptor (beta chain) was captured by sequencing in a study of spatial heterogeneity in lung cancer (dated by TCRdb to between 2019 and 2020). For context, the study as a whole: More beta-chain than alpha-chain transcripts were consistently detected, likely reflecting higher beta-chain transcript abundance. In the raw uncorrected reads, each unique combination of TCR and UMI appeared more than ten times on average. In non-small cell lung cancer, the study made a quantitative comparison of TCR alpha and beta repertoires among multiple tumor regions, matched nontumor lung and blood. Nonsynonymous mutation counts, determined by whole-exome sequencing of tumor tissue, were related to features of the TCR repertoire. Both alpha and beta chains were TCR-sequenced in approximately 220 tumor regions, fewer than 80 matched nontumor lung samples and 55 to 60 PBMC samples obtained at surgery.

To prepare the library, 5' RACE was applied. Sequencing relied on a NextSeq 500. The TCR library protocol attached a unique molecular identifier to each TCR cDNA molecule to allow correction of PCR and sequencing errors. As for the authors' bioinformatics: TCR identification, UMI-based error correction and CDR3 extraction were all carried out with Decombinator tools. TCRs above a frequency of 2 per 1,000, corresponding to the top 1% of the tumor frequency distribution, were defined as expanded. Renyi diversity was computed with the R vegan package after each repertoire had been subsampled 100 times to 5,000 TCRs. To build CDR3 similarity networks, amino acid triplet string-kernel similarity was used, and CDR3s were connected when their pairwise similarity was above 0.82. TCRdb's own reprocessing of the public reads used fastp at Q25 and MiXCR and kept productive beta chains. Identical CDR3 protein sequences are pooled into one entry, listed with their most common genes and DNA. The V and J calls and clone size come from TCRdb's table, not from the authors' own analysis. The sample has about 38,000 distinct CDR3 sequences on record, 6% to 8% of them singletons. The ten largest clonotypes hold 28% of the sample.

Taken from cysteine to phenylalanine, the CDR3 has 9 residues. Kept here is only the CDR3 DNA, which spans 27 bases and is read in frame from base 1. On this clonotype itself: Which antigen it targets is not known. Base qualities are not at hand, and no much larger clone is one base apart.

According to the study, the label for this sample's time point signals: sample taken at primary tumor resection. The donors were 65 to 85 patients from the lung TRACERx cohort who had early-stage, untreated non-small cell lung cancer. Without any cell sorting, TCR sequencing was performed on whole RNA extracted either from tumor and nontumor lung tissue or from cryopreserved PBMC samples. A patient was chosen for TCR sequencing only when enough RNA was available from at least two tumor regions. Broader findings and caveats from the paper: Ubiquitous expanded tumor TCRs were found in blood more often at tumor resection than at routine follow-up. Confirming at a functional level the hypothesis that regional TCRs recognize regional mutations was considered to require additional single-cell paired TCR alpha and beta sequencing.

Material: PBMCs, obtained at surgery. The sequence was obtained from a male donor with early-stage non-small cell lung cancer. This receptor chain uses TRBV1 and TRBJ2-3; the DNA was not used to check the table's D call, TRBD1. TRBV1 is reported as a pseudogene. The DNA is TGCACCAGCAGCCAGGGACAGGGTTTT. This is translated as CTSSQGQGF.